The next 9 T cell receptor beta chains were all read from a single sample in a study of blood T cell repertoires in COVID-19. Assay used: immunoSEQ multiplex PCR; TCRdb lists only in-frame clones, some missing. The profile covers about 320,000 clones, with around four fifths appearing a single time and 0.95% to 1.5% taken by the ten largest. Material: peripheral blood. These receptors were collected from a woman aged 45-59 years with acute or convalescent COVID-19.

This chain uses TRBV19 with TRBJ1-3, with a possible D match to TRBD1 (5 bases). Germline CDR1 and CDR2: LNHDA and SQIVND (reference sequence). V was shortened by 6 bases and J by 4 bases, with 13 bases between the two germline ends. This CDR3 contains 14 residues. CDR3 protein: CASSLTVSGNTIYF. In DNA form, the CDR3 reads TGTGCCAGTAGCCTGACAGTCTCCGGAAACACCATATATTTT.

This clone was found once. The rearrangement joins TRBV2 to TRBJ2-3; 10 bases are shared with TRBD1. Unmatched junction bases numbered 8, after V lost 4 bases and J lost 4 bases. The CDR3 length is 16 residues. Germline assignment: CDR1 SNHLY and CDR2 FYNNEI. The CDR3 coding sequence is TGTGCCAGCAGTGTCCGACAGGGGGCAGGGGCAGATACGCAGTATTTT. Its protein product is CASSVRQGAGADTQYF.

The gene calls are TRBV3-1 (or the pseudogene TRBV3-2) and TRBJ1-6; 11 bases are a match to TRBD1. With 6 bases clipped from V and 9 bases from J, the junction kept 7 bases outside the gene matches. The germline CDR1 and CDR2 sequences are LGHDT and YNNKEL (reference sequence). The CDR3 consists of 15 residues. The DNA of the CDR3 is TGTGCCAGCAGGCCAGGACAGGGGGCTGGTTCACCCCTCCACTTT. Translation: CASRPGQGAGSPLHF.

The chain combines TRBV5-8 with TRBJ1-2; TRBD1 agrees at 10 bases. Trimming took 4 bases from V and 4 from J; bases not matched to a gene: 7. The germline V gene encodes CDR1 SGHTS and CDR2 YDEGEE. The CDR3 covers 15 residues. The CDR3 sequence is CASSRGQGGFYGYTF. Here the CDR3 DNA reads TGTGCCAGCAGCAGAGGACAGGGGGGATTCTATGGCTACACCTTC.

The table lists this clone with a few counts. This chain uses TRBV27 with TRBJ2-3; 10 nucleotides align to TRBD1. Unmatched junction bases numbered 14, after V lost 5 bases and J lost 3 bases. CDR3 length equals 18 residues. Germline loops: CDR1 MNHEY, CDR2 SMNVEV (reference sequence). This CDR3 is CASSLRQGARTETDTQYF. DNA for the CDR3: TGTGCCAGCAGTCTCCGACAGGGGGCGAGGACGGAGACAGATACGCAGTATTTT.

The CDR3 DNA sequence: TGTGCCAGCAGCCCCGGGACAGGCACAGATACGCAGTATTTT. Its protein product is CASSPGTGTDTQYF. This chain joins TRBV11-2 and TRBJ2-3; 7 bases agree with TRBD1. CDR1 is SGHAT and CDR2 is FQNNGV in the germline V gene. The CDR3 consists of 14 residues. V shed 5 bases and J 1 base; nucleotides not matched to a gene: 3.

In DNA form, the CDR3 reads TGTGCCACCAGTGACAATAGCGGGAGGGCCTGGAATGAGCAGTTCTTC. Translated: CATSDNSGRAWNEQFF. The gene calls are TRBV24-1 and TRBJ2-1; TRBD2 matches 11 bases. V shed 4 bases and J 7 bases; nucleotides not matched to a gene: 8. The CDR3 has 16 residues. Germline lookup yields CDR1 KGHDR and CDR2 SFDVKD.

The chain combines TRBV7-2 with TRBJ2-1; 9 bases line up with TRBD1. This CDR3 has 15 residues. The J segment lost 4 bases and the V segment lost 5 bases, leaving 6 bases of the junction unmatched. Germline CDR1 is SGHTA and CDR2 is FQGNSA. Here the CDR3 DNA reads TGTGCCAGCAGCCTTCAGACAGGGGGATACAATGAGCAGTTCTTC. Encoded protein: CASSLQTGGYNEQFF.

The CDR3 sequence is CASSLGASETQYF. DNA for the CDR3: TGTGCCAGCAGCTTAGGGGCGTCGGAGACCCAGTACTTC. V gene TRBV7-2 combines with J gene TRBJ2-5, with D uncertain. Deletions cut 1 base from V and 5 bases from J, with 8 bases between. Germline V gene sequence: CDR1 SGHTA, CDR2 FQGNSA. There are 13 residues in the CDR3.